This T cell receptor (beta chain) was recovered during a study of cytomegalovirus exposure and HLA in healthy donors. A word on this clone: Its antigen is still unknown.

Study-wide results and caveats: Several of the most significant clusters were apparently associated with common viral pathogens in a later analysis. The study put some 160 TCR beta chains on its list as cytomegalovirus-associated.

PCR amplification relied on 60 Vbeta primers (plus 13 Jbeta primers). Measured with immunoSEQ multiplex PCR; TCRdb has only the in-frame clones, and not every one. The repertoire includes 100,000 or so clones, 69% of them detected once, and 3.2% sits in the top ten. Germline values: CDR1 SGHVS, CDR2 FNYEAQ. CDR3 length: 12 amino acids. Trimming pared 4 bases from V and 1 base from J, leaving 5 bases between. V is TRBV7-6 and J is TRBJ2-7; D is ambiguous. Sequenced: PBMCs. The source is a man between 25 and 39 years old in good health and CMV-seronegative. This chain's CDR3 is CASSSTSYEQYF. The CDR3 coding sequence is TGTGCCAGCAGCTCCACTTCCTACGAGCAGTACTTC.